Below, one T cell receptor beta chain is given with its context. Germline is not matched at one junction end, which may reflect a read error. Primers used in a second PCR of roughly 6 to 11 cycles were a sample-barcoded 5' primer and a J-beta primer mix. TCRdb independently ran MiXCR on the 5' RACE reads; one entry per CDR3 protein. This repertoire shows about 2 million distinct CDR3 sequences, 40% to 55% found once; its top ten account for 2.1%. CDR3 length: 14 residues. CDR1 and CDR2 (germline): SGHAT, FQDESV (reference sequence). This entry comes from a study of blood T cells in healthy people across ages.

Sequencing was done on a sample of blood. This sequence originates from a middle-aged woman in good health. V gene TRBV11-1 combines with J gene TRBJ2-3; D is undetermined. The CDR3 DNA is TGTGCCAGCAGCTTGGGTCTTGACACAGATACGCAGTGTTTT. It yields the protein CASSLGLDTDTQCF.